The sequence of this T cell receptor (beta chain) was determined in a study of post-analysis software for immune sequencing data. Looking at the study overall: Disease courses included relapsing-remitting, secondary progressive and progressive-relapsing multiple sclerosis.

Regarding the study as a whole: Multiple sclerosis patients showed significantly lower normalized Chao1 diversity than controls did. Relative to controls, patients had 5 or 6 TRBV segments at higher frequency, with TRBV5-6, TRBV5-1 and TRBV20-1 among these.

Each TCR beta cDNA library carried unique molecular identifiers. TCRdb re-analysed the PCR reads in MiXCR, keeping a single row per CDR3 protein. Of 750,000 to 950,000 distinct CDR3 sequences listed, about 53% are singletons. Germline V gene data show CDR1 as SGHTA and CDR2 as FQGNSA. This CDR3 spans 17 amino acids. Trimming pared 6 bases from V and 0 bases from J, leaving 19 bases between. Worth noting for this clonotype: Its cognate antigen is unknown.

The chain recombines TRBV7-2 with TRBJ2-3; perhaps TRBD2 as D (7 bases). Sequencing was done on a sample of blood. This receptor was identified in a girl aged 5-17 years with multiple sclerosis. The CDR3 coding sequence is TGTGCCAGCAGGCCGCCCAGGGGTAGCGGGAGCACAGATACGCAGTATTTT. Its translation is CASRPPRGSGSTDTQYF.